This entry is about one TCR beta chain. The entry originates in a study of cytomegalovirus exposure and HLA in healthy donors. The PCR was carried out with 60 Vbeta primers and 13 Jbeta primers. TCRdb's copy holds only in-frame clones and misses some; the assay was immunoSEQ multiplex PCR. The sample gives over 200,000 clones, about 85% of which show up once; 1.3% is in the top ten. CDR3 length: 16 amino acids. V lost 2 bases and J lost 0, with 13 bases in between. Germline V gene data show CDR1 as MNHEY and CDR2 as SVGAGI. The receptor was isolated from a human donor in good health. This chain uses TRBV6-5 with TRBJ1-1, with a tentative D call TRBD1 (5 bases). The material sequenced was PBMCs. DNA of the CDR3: TGTGCCAGCAGTTACGCTCAGGGAAATGTGAACACTGAAGCTTTCTTT. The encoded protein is CASSYAQGNVNTEAFF.